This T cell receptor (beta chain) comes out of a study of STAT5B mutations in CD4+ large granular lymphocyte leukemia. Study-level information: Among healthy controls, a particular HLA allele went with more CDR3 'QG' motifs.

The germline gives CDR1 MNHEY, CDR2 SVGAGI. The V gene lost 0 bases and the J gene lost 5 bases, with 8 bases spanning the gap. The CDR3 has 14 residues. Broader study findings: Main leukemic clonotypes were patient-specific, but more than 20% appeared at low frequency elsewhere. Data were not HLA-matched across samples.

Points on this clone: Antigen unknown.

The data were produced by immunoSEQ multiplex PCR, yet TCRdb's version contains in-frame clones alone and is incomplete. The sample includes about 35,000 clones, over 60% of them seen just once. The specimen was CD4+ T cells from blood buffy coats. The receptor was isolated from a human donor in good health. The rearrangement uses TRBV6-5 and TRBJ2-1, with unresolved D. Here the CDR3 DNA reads TGTGCCAGCAGTTACTCGGGCCCCAACAATGAGCAGTTCTTC. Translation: CASSYSGPNNEQFF.